These 7 T cell receptor beta chains were sequenced from one sample in a study of cytomegalovirus exposure and HLA in healthy donors. Primers: 60 Vbeta forward and 13 Jbeta reverse. TCRdb keeps only in-frame clones here, not all; method: immunoSEQ multiplex PCR. The sample lists 100,000 to 150,000 clones; around 73% were seen once. Sequencing was performed on PBMCs. The receptors originated from a female donor in good health and CMV-seronegative.

The chain carries TRBV10-3 and TRBJ2-5; tentative D call: TRBD2 (6 bases). Germline V gene data show CDR1 as ENHRY and CDR2 as SYGVKD. CDR3 length: 12 residues. The V gene lost 3 bases and the J gene lost 5 bases, with 7 bases spanning the gap. The CDR3 protein is CAISDLAETQYF. The CDR3 nucleotides read TGTGCCATCAGTGATCTAGCGGAGACCCAGTACTTC.

A note on this clone: An end of the junction does not agree with germline; a read error may underlie this. The rearrangement joins TRBV30 to TRBJ2-7; TRBD2 is a possible D gene (7 bases). This CDR3 is 13 amino acids long. Germline assignment: CDR1 GTSNPN and CDR2 SVGIG (reference sequence). For the CDR3, the DNA is TGTGCCTGGAACGGGGTGGGGGGGCCCCTGCAGCACTTC. Its translation: CAWNGVGGPLQHF.

This chain uses TRBV4-1 with TRBJ2-7; D is possibly TRBD2 (7 bases). CDR1 and CDR2 from the germline V gene are MGHRA and YSYEKL. There are 15 residues in the CDR3. Between the trimmed V and J ends, which lost 2 bases and 4 bases, there was a span of 15 bases. The CDR3 DNA sequence: TGCGCCAGCAGCCAAAGGGGGGGGGCCGGGTACGAGCAGTACTTC. It translates to CASSQRGGAGYEQYF.

This clone came up once. The rearrangement links TRBV4-2 to TRBJ2-7; 7 bases fit TRBD2. The junction had 6 bases not matched to a gene; V was cut back by 1 base and J by 0 bases. CDR1 LGHNA and CDR2 YNFKEQ come from the germline V gene. This CDR3 has 16 amino acids. DNA of the CDR3: TGTGCCAGCAGCCAAGTTGGGAAGCGGGACTCCTACGAGCAGTACTTC. Its protein product is CASSQVGKRDSYEQYF.

The chain recombines TRBV7-2 with TRBJ1-4; D perhaps matches TRBD1 (5 bases). The germline gives CDR1 SGHTA, CDR2 FQGNSA. With 1 base removed from V and 8 bases from J, the gap between germline ends came to 17 bases. This CDR3 is built from 16 residues. The DNA of the CDR3 is TGTGCCAGCAGCTTAGGGGGGGAGGGCTTGGGCGAAAAACTGTTTTTT. Translating gives CASSLGGEGLGEKLFF.

The chain has TRBV19 and TRBJ1-2; TRBD1 aligns across 8 bases. The length of the CDR3 is 14 residues. V dropped 5 bases and J dropped 4; count of bases not matched to a gene: 6. The germline V gene has CDR1 LNHDA and CDR2 SQIVND (reference sequence). For the CDR3, the DNA is TGTGCCAGTAGTTCCGGACAGGGCCTCTATGGCTACACCTTC. Encoded protein: CASSSGQGLYGYTF.

The rearrangement joins TRBV7-3 to TRBJ2-3; 11 bases map to TRBD2. The CDR3 has 16 residues. Germline values: CDR1 SGHTA, CDR2 FQGTGA. V was clipped by 5 bases and J by 6 bases; unmatched bases: 10. CDR3 loop: CASSHGTSGLRDTQYF. In DNA, the CDR3 is TGTGCCAGCAGCCACGGGACTAGCGGCCTCCGGGATACGCAGTATTTT.